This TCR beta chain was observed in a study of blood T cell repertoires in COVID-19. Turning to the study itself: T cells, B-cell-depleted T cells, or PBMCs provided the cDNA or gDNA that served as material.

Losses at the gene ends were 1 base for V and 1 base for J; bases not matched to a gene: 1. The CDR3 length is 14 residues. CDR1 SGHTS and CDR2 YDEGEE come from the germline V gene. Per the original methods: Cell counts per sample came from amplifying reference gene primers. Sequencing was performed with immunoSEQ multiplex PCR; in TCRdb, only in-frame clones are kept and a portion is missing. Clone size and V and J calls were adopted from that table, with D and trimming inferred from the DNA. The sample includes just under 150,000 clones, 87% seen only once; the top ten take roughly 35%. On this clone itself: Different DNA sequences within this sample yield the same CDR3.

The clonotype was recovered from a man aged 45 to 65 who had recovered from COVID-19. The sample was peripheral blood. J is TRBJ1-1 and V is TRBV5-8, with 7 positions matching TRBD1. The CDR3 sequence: CASSLRGQNTEAFF. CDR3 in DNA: TGTGCCAGCAGCTTGAGGGGGCAGAACACTGAAGCTTTCTTT. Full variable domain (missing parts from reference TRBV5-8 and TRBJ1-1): EAGVTQSPTHLIKTRGQQATLRCSPISGHTSVYWYQQALGLGLQFLLWYDEGEERNRGNFPPRFSGRQFPNYSSELNVNALELEDSALYLCASSLRGQNTEAFFGQGTRLTVV.